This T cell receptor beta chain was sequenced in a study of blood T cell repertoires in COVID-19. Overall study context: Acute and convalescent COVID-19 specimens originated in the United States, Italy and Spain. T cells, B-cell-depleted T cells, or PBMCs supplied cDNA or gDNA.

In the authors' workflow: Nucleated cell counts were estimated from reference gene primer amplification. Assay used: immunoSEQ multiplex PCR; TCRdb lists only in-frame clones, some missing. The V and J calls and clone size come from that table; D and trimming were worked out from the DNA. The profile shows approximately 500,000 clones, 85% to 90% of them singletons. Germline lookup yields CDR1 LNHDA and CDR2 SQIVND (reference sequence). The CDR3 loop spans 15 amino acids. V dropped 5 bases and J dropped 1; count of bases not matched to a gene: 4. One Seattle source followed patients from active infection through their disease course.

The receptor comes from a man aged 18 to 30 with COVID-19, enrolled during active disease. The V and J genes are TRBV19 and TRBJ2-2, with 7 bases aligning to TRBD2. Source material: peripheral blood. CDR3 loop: CASSQRTRNTGELFF. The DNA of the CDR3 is TGTGCCAGTAGTCAAAGGACTAGGAACACCGGGGAGCTGTTTTTT.